Listed here are 10 T cell receptor beta chains from one sample, sequenced in a study of identical twins. MiXCR was run by TCRdb on the 5' RACE reads, yielding one entry per CDR3 protein. Of around 1.7 million distinct CDR3 sequences in the sample, about 32% were seen once. The specimen was cord blood. The receptors originated from a newborn girl in good health.

This rearrangement joins TRBV29-1 to TRBJ1-2, with TRBD1 matching over 9 bases. Losses at the gene ends were 7 bases for V and 0 bases for J; bases not matched to a gene: 9. CDR1 and CDR2 from the germline V gene are SQVTM and ANQGSEA. The CDR3 has 15 amino acids. In DNA form, the CDR3 reads TGCAGCGCCAGCGCCCGACAGGGGGCTAACTATGGCTACACCTTC. It encodes CSASARQGANYGYTF.

This clonotype has more than one count but fewer than ten. This chain uses TRBV5-6 with TRBJ1-2, with D perhaps matching TRBD1 (5 bases). Looked up from germline, CDR1 is SGHDT and CDR2 is YYEEEE. V was shortened by 8 bases and J by 1 base, with 12 bases between the two germline ends. The CDR3 runs 13 residues. Here the CDR3 reads CASLRGGNYGYTF. In DNA, the CDR3 is TGTGCCAGTCTCCGCGGGGGTAACTATGGCTACACCTTC.

The chain couples TRBV5-1 to TRBJ2-1, with 9 bases lining up with TRBD1. CDR3 length equals 15 residues. V trimming: 4 bases; J trimming: 2 bases; junction bases outside the gene matches: 4. CDR1 and CDR2 (germline): SGHRS, YFSETQ. The CDR3 sequence is CASSDRQGAYNEQFF. In nucleotides, the CDR3 is TGCGCCAGCAGCGATAGACAGGGGGCCTACAATGAGCAGTTCTTC.

This clonotype was counted ten times or more. The chain links TRBV28 to TRBJ1-2, with 8 bases that match TRBD1. Losses at the gene ends were 6 bases for V and 3 bases for J; bases not matched to a gene: 15. Germline-derived CDR1 and CDR2 are MDHEN and SYDVKM. CDR3 length: 17 amino acids. The CDR3: CASSRIMRTGKDYGYTF. The CDR3 region has the DNA TGTGCCAGCAGCCGAATCATGCGGACAGGGAAGGACTATGGCTACACCTTC.

V usage is TRBV12-3 or TRBV12-4 and J usage is TRBJ1-2, with unresolved D. There are 14 residues in the CDR3. The germline V and J ends were trimmed by 6 bases and 5 bases, with 16 bases remaining between them. The CDR3 coding sequence is TGTGCCAGCAGCACCCGACGGATTACTTATGGCTACACCTTC. It encodes CASSTRRITYGYTF.

This rearrangement joins TRBV10-3 to TRBJ1-2; tentatively, D is TRBD1 (6 bases). This CDR3 region has 17 residues. The V gene's germline CDR1 is ENHRY and CDR2 SYGVKD. The V end lost 4 bases, the J end lost 6 bases, and 24 bases lay between the germline ends. The CDR3 sequence: CAISGPTGYRALDGYTF. The CDR3 nucleotides read TGTGCCATCAGTGGCCCCACAGGGTATAGGGCTCTCGATGGCTACACCTTC.

The V and J genes are TRBV27 and TRBJ2-1; 11 bases agree with TRBD2. The ends lost 7 bases at V and 0 bases at J; junction bases unmatched: 14. Germline CDR1 is MNHEY and CDR2 is SMNVEV (reference sequence). CDR3 length equals 19 residues. The CDR3 bases are TGTGCCAGCACCCTGGGGGAACTAGCGGGAGCCCCCTCCTACAATGAGCAGTTCTTC. Translation: CASTLGELAGAPSYNEQFF.

The chain has TRBV24-1 and TRBJ2-3; perhaps TRBD1 as D (6 bases). This CDR3 is 15 amino acids long. Germline CDR1 KGHDR, CDR2 SFDVKD. The V gene lost 3 bases and the J gene lost 5 bases, with 14 bases spanning the gap. The CDR3 DNA follows: TGTGCCACCAGTGATCCCAGCCGCAGGGGAGATACGCAGTATTTT. It is translated as CATSDPSRRGDTQYF.

The chain links TRBV10-3 to TRBJ2-3; 10 positions match TRBD1. The V and J ends lost 6 bases and 2 bases, in that order; junction bases with no gene match: 8. The CDR3 totals 16 residues. The germline V gene encodes CDR1 ENHRY and CDR2 SYGVKD. The CDR3 protein is CAIRRDRGHSTDTQYF. The CDR3, as DNA: TGTGCCATCAGGAGGGACAGGGGACACTCCACAGATACGCAGTATTTT.

This clonotype was counted once. V and J are TRBV11-3 and TRBJ2-5, with TRBD1 identical over 7 bases. The CDR3 covers 13 residues. The J segment lost 11 bases and the V segment lost 5 bases, leaving 11 bases of the junction unmatched. Germline V gene data show CDR1 as SGHNT and CDR2 as YENEEA. CDR3 sequence: CASSRDRHNEQYF. Here the CDR3 DNA reads TGTGCCAGCAGCCGGGACAGACACAATGAGCAGTACTTC.